A selection of T cell receptor beta chains follows, all from one sample in a study of T cells after somatic rescue of genetic block. Clones were read by immunoSEQ multiplex PCR, and TCRdb kept only the in-frame ones, dropping some. The sample carries 88,000 or so clones, around 90% recorded once. Sample: peripheral blood mononuclear cells (PBMCs). The source of these receptors is a young woman. CDR3s leave out the opening cysteine and the closing phenylalanine or tryptophan. The size entry is marked missing in some rows and otherwise reads once, few, many or a size class.

abundance: once; j_gene: TRBJ2-5; v_gene: TRBV10-2; CDR3aa: ASRGLGGRRETQY
abundance: .; j_gene: TRBJ2-5; v_gene: TRBV28; CDR3aa: ASSLQQLETQY
abundance: .; j_gene: TRBJ2-3; v_gene: TRBV5-1; CDR3aa: ASSLAGGTIGDTQY
abundance: once; j_gene: TRBJ2-7; v_gene: TRBV5-6; CDR3aa: ASSRTGRGPDEQY
abundance: .; j_gene: TRBJ2-1; v_gene: TRBV7-2; CDR3aa: ASSLLAGDHNEQF
abundance: .; j_gene: TRBJ1-1; v_gene: TRBV2; CDR3aa: ASWARVNTEAF
abundance: .; j_gene: TRBJ2-3; v_gene: TRBV4-3; CDR3aa: ASSHSFGGTLDTQY
abundance: .; j_gene: TRBJ2-7; v_gene: TRBV2; CDR3aa: ASRGGHYEQY
abundance: .; j_gene: TRBJ1-3; v_gene: TRBV15; CDR3aa: ATSRRQARSGNTIY
abundance: .; j_gene: TRBJ2-7; v_gene: TRBV28; CDR3aa: ASSLTGGAYEQY
abundance: .; j_gene: TRBJ1-2; v_gene: TRBV5-4; CDR3aa: ASSPGLPANYGYT
abundance: .; j_gene: TRBJ1-5; v_gene: TRBV6-1; CDR3aa: ASSESWGPNQPQH
abundance: .; j_gene: TRBJ2-1; v_gene: TRBV11-3; CDR3aa: ASSPDHNEQF
abundance: .; j_gene: TRBJ2-7; v_gene: TRBV11-1; CDR3aa: ASSSPRDLASYEQY
abundance: few; j_gene: TRBJ2-5; v_gene: TRBV19; CDR3aa: ASSMGGNQETQY
abundance: .; j_gene: TRBJ1-4; v_gene: TRBV19; CDR3aa: ASIAGKNEKLF
abundance: .; j_gene: TRBJ2-7; v_gene: TRBV11-2; CDR3aa: ASSPMRRAAGEQY
abundance: .; j_gene: TRBJ2-7; v_gene: TRBV5-6; CDR3aa: ASSDAGTGAYEQY
abundance: .; j_gene: TRBJ2-6; v_gene: TRBV11-3; CDR3aa: ASSWGAQGLGMTGANVLT
abundance: .; j_gene: TRBJ2-7; v_gene: TRBV2; CDR3aa: ASSVPTGTLELSYEQY
abundance: .; j_gene: TRBJ2-5; v_gene: TRBV28; CDR3aa: ASNIPYLGETQY
abundance: .; j_gene: TRBJ2-1; v_gene: TRBV30; CDR3aa: AWGIGTSGMNEQF
abundance: .; j_gene: TRBJ2-7; v_gene: TRBV5-4; CDR3aa: ASSLHGSYEQY
abundance: .; j_gene: TRBJ2-5; v_gene: TRBV9; CDR3aa: ASSDRQETQY
abundance: .; j_gene: TRBJ2-1; v_gene: TRBV29-1; CDR3aa: SGTAGTSYNEQF
abundance: .; j_gene: TRBJ1-6; v_gene: TRBV23-1; CDR3aa: ASSHVFFSPLH
abundance: .; j_gene: TRBJ1-2; v_gene: TRBV30; CDR3aa: AWNHKGRNYGYT
abundance: .; j_gene: TRBJ1-1; v_gene: TRBV27; CDR3aa: ASSRPGARGNTEAF
abundance: .; j_gene: TRBJ2-7; v_gene: TRBV11-2; CDR3aa: ASRTSGYEQY
abundance: .; j_gene: TRBJ1-1; v_gene: TRBV6-1; CDR3aa: ASPLGQRNTEAF
abundance: .; j_gene: TRBJ2-7; v_gene: TRBV19; CDR3aa: ASRPTGGISYEQY
abundance: .; j_gene: TRBJ2-2; v_gene: TRBV5-1; CDR3aa: ASSLTSTGELF
abundance: .; j_gene: TRBJ1-3; v_gene: TRBV10-3; CDR3aa: AISDPKQISGNTIY
abundance: .; j_gene: TRBJ1-1; v_gene: TRBV5-1; CDR3aa: ASREGNTEAF
abundance: .; j_gene: TRBJ2-7; v_gene: TRBV18; CDR3aa: ASSSSSYEQY
abundance: .; j_gene: TRBJ2-7; v_gene: TRBV4-1; CDR3aa: ASSQDTGAGTYEQY
abundance: .; j_gene: TRBJ2-1; v_gene: TRBV5-1; CDR3aa: ASSSRGPGLGDGEQF
abundance: .; j_gene: TRBJ2-1; v_gene: TRBV11-3; CDR3aa: ASSTGQGADEQF
abundance: .; j_gene: TRBJ1-2; v_gene: TRBV7-2; CDR3aa: ASSQSYGYT
abundance: .; j_gene: TRBJ2-7; v_gene: TRBV27; CDR3aa: ASSFLDASSYEQY
abundance: .; j_gene: TRBJ1-4; v_gene: TRBV6-1; CDR3aa: ASSESIGAGEKLF
abundance: .; j_gene: TRBJ2-1; v_gene: TRBV11-3; CDR3aa: ASSLDWEREYNEQF
abundance: .; j_gene: TRBJ1-5; v_gene: TRBV15; CDR3aa: ATSRGELGNQPQH
abundance: .; j_gene: TRBJ2-3; v_gene: TRBV9; CDR3aa: ASGGLDTQY
abundance: .; j_gene: TRBJ2-5; v_gene: TRBV11-2; CDR3aa: ASSILQETQY
abundance: once; j_gene: TRBJ2-7; v_gene: TRBV6-5; CDR3aa: ASSNRGNEQY
abundance: .; j_gene: TRBJ2-5; v_gene: TRBV12-5; CDR3aa: AATRQPQETQY
abundance: .; j_gene: TRBJ2-1; v_gene: TRBV15; CDR3aa: ATSRGPDRLQEDNEQF
abundance: .; j_gene: TRBJ2-5; v_gene: TRBV28; CDR3aa: ASSFLQETQY
abundance: .; j_gene: TRBJ1-1; v_gene: TRBV21-1; CDR3aa: ASSKAEAAEAF
abundance: once; j_gene: TRBJ2-7; v_gene: TRBV28; CDR3aa: ASSARHRDRLSYEQY
abundance: .; j_gene: TRBJ2-3; v_gene: TRBV5-1; CDR3aa: ASSFTDTQY
abundance: once; j_gene: TRBJ2-7; v_gene: TRBV4-1; CDR3aa: ASSHPGTGYEQY
abundance: .; j_gene: TRBJ1-3; v_gene: TRBV2; CDR3aa: ASGTTGGGGNTIY